This is a list of T cell receptor beta chains from one sample in a study of T cells in Graves' hyperthyroidism and ophthalmopathy. Each CDR3 protein gets one entry after TCRdb re-called the multiplex PCR reads with MiXCR. The sample carries 200,000 to 250,000 distinct CDR3 sequences, 17% recorded once. Sequencing was carried out using blood. The receptors stem from a middle-aged man with Graves' hyperthyroidism. Both conserved end residues are trimmed from each CDR3.

>TRBJ2-7|TRBV20-1
SATGTGGLYEQY
>TRBJ2-5|TRBV18
ASSPFPETQY
>TRBJ2-1|TRBV12-3/TRBV12-4
ASSPGLNNEQF
>TRBJ1-2|TRBV12-3/TRBV12-4
ASTLTGPYGYT
>TRBJ2-2|TRBV20-1
SAREPGTSVLGGELF
>TRBJ1-6|TRBV27
ASTSRNFNSPLH
>TRBJ2-7|TRBV3-1
ASSPPGLAGSYEQY
>TRBJ2-2|TRBV9
ASSRGAGNTGELF
>TRBJ2-7|TRBV9
ASSPQATGSYEQY
>TRBJ2-3|TRBV7-3
ASSPGTSGSTDTQY